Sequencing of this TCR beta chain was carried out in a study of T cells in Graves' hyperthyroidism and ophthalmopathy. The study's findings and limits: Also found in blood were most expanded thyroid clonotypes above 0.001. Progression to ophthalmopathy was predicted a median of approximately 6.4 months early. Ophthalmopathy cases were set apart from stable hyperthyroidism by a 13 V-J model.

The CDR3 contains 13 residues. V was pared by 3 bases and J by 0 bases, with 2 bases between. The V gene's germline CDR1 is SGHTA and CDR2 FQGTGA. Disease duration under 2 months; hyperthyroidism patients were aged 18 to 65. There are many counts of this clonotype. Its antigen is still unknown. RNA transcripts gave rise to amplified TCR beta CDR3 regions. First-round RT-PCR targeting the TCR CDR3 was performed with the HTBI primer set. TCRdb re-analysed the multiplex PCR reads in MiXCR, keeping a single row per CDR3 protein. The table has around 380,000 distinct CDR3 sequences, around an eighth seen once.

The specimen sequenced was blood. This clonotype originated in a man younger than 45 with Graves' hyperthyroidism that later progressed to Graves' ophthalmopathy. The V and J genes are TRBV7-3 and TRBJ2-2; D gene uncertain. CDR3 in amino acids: CASSFTNTGELFF. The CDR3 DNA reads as TGTGCCAGCAGCTTCACGAACACCGGGGAGCTGTTTTTT.